The sequence of this T cell receptor (beta chain) was determined in a study of T-cell memory formation after mild COVID-19 (dated by TCRdb to about 2021). Describing the broader study: TCR sequence clusters from the two donors were largely donor specific. The cohort was made up of two young adult volunteers, one female and one male, who were previously healthy. In two donors, T-cell clones that expanded and contracted after mild COVID-19 were followed by sequencing TCRalpha and TCRbeta repertoires longitudinally.

Many counts were recorded for this clonotype. Which antigen it targets is not known. No much larger clone is present one base from it, and per-base qualities are unavailable. V is pruned by 3 bases and J by 2 bases, leaving 4 bases of the junction without a gene match. The CDR3, from cysteine to phenylalanine, totals 16 residues. CDR3 DNA is the only sequence kept; it has 48 bases, read in frame from the first base. CDR1 and CDR2, per the germline V gene, are LGHNA and YSLEER. What the research found in general, with its limitations: SARS-CoV-2 specificity was not confirmed for the second-wave clones peaking on day 37. Only a couple of mild cases were covered by the study, and larger cohorts that include severe cases with pre-infection samples were considered necessary. Some responding clones were found in pre-infection memory, which suggests that pre-existing cross-reactive memory T cells took part in the SARS-CoV-2 response. Clones contracting from day 15 to 85 had balanced CD4/CD8 phenotypes, while a second wave expanding from day 15 to 37 was biased towards CD4+. Contracting CD4+ clones turned up mainly in the CM and EM memory subsets, whereas EMRA was where CD8+ clones were enriched.

TCRdb records Illumina NovaSeq 6000 as the sequencer. TCRalpha and TCRbeta cDNA libraries were constructed by 5'RACE with constant-segment primers, with sample barcodes and unique molecular identifiers being introduced. RNA was extracted from every sample with Trizol reagent. Libraries were amplified in two PCR steps, with a second sample barcode and Illumina TruSeq adapters added in the second step. Sequencing of libraries was performed on an Illumina NovaSeq with 2 x 150 bp paired-end reads. The original pipeline was this. Demultiplexing of reads and collapsing into UMI-guided consensus sequences were performed with migec v1.2.7. Using mixcr v2.1.11, UMI consensuses were aligned to TRA and TRB V and J templates and then assembled into clonotypes. A clonotype was counted as expanded or contracted only when both edgeR and NoisET called the clonotype significant, with the noise models trained on biological replicates. For edgeR calls, a false discovery rate-adjusted p below 0.01 and a log2 fold-change threshold of 1 were applied. As an exploratory analysis of dynamics, PCA with hierarchical clustering was applied to max-normalized trajectories of the 1000 most abundant clonotypes. Separately sequenced CD4+ and CD8+ repertoires were used to assign a CD4 or CD8 phenotype to each responding clone. TCRdb itself trimmed the public reads at Q25 with fastp, ran MiXCR and retained productive beta chains. Identical CDR3 proteins give one entry, which carries the most common genes and DNA. TCRdb, not the original authors, processed these V and J calls. The sample table shows fewer than 15,000 distinct CDR3 sequences, and 12% are seen once. The top ten clones comprise roughly 53% of the sample.

PBMCs were isolated by Ficoll-Paque density gradient centrifugation. The origin of this receptor is an adult woman who had mild COVID-19 (a few samples of this study predate the infection). The sample titles of this study are shuffled in the database, so cell type and time point are left out; the donor was told from shared clones. The receptor chain draws on TRBV4-3 and TRBJ2-6; TRBD1 fits 7 bases in the junction. Source material: PBMCs or a T cell subset sorted from them (not recorded which). The CDR3 protein sequence reads: CASSHGTGAGANVLTF. The nucleotides read TGCGCCAGCAGCCATGGTACAGGGGCTGGGGCCAACGTCCTGACTTTC.